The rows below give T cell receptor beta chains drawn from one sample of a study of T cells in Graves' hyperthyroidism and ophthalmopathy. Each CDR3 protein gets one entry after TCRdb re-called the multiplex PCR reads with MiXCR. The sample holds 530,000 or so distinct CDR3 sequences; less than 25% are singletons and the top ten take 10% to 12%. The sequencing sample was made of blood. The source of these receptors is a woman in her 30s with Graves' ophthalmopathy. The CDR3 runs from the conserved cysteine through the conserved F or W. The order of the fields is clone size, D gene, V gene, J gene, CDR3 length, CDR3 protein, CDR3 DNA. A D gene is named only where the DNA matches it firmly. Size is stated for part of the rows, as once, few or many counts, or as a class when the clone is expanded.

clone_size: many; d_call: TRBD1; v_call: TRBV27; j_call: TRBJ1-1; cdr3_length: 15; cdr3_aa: CASSFLGQGRTEAFF; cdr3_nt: TGTGCCAGCAGTTTCTTAGGACAGGGGAGGACTGAAGCTTTCTTT
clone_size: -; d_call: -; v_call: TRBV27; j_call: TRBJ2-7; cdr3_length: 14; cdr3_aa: CASSHTGASYEQYF; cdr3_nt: TGTGCCAGCAGCCACACCGGGGCCAGCTACGAGCAGTACTTC
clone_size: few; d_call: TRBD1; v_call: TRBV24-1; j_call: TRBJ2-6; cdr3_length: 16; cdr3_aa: CATRANRGPGANVLTF; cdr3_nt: TGTGCCACCAGGGCTAACAGGGGGCCTGGGGCCAACGTCCTGACTTTC
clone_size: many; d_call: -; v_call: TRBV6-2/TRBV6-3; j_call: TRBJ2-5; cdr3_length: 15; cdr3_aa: CASSRGTTFQETQYF; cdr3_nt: TGTGCCAGCAGCCGCGGGACAACCTTCCAAGAGACCCAGTACTTC
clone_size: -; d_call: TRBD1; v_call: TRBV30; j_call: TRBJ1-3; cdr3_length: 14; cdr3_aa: CAWTRGTSGNTIYF; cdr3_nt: TGTGCCTGGACCAGGGGGACCTCTGGAAACACCATATATTTT
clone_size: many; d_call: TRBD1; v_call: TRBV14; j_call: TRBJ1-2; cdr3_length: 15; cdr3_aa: CASSQVAGGIYGYTF; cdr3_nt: TGTGCCAGCAGCCAAGTCGCAGGGGGCATCTATGGCTACACCTTC
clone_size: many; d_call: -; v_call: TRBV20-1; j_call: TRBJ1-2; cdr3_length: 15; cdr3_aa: CSATPRPLNNYGYTF; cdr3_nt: TGCAGTGCTACCCCCCGGCCCCTTAACAACTATGGCTACACCTTC
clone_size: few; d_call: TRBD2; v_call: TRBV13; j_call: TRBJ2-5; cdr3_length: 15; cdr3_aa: CASSLGLSVQETQYF; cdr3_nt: TGTGCCAGCAGCTTGGGACTATCGGTCCAAGAGACCCAGTACTTC
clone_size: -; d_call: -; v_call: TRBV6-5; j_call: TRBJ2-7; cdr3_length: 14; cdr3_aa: CASSLRLTELQQYF; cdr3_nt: TGTGCCAGCAGTTTACGATTGACCGAACTACAGCAGTACTTC
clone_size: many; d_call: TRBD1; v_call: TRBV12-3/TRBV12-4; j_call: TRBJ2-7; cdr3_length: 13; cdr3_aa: CASSGQGKGEQYF; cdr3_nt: TGTGCCAGCAGCGGACAGGGGAAAGGCGAGCAGTACTTC
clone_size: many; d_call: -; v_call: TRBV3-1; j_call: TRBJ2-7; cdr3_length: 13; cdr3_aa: CASSQVGGAEQYF; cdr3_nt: TGTGCCAGCAGCCAAGTGGGGGGAGCCGAGCAGTACTTC
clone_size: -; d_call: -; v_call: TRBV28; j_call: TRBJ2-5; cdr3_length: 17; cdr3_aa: CASSFEEDRGLGETQYF; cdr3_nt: TGTGCCAGCAGTTTTGAAGAGGATCGGGGGCTCGGAGAGACCCAGTACTTC
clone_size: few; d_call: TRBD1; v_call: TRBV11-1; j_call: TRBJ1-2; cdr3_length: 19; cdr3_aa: CASSPRPTGIQGLDYGYTF; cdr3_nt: TGTGCCAGCAGCCCCCGCCCGACAGGGATTCAGGGCCTGGACTATGGCTACACCTTC
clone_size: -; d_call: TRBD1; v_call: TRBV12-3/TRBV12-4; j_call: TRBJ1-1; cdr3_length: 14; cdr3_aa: CASSSNQGATEAFF; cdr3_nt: TGTGCCAGCAGCTCCAACCAGGGGGCAACTGAAGCTTTCTTT
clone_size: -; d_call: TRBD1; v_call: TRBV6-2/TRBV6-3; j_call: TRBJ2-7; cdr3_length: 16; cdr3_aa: CASSSTGTGRSYEQYF; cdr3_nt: TGTGCCAGCAGTTCTACCGGGACAGGACGCTCCTACGAGCAGTACTTC
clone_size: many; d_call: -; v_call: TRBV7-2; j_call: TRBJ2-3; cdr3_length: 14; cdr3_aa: CASSNYRNTDTQYF; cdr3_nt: TGTGCCAGCAGCAATTATCGGAACACAGATACGCAGTATTTT
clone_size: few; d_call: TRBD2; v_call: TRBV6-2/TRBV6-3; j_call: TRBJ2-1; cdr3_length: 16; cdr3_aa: CASSLVAGGTRNEQFF; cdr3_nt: TGTGCCAGCAGTTTAGTAGCGGGGGGGACCAGGAATGAGCAGTTCTTC
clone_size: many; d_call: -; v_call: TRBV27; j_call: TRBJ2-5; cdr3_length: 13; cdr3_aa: CASSRKSEETQYF; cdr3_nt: TGTGCCAGCAGCCGAAAATCGGAAGAGACCCAGTACTTC
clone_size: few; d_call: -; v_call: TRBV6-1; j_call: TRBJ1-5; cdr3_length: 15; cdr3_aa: CASSPQGLGNQPQHF; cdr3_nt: TGTGCCAGCAGCCCCCAGGGGCTCGGCAATCAGCCCCAGCATTTT
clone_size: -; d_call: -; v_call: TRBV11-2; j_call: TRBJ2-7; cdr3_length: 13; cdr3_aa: CASRGRVSYEQYF; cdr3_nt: TGTGCCAGCCGAGGCAGGGTCTCCTACGAGCAGTACTTC
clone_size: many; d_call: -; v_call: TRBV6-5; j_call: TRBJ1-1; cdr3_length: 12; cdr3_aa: CASRRPEGEAFF; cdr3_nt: TGTGCCAGCCGCCGACCGGAGGGTGAAGCTTTCTTT
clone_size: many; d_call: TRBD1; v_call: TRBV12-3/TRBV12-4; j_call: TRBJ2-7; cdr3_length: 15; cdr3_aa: CASTPRAGGEYEQYF; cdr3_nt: TGTGCCAGCACCCCCCGGGCAGGGGGCGAATACGAGCAGTACTTC
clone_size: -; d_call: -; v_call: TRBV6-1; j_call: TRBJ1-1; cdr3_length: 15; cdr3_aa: CASEGTGASNTEAFF; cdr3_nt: TGTGCCAGCGAGGGGACGGGGGCCAGCAACACTGAAGCTTTCTTT
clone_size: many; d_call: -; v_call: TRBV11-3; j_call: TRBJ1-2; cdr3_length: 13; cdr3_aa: CASSVNPHYGYTF; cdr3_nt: TGTGCCAGCAGCGTTAACCCCCATTATGGCTACACCTTC
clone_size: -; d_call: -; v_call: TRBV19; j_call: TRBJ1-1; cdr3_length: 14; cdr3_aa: CASNMGVSERGAFF; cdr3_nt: TGTGCCAGTAATATGGGTGTGTCAGAGAGGGGAGCTTTCTTT
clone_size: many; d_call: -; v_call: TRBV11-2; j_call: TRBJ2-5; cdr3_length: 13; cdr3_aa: CASRSGLEETQYF; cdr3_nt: TGTGCCAGCAGGTCCGGATTGGAAGAGACCCAGTACTTC
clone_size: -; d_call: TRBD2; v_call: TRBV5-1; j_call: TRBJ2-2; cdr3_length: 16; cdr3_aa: CASSLRPGGETGELFF; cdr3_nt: TGCGCCAGCAGCTTACGGCCGGGAGGTGAGACCGGGGAGCTGTTTTTT
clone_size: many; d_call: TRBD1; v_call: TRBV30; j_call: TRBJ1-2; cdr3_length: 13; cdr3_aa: CAWSVQGDYGYTF; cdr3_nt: TGTGCCTGGAGTGTACAGGGGGACTATGGCTACACCTTC
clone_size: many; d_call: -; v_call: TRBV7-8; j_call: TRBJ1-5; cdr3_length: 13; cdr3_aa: CASSPGGTAPQHF; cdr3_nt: TGTGCCAGCAGCCCTGGCGGGACGGCCCCCCAGCATTTT
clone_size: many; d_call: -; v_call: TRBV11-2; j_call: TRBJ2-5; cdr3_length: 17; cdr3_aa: CASSYSVTIIRRETQYF; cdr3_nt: TGTGCCAGCAGCTACTCGGTGACTATCATAAGAAGGGAGACCCAGTACTTC
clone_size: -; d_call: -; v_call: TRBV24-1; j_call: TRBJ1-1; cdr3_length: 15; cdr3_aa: CATLKPGHPYTEAFF; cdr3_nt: TGTGCCACCCTGAAACCGGGACACCCATACACTGAAGCTTTCTTT
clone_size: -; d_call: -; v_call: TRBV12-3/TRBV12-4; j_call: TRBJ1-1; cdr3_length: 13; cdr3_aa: CASRAPENTEAFF; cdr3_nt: TGTGCCAGCAGGGCACCGGAGAACACTGAAGCTTTCTTT
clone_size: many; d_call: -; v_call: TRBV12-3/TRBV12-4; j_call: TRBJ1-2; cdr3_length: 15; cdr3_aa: CASSSPLGRVYGYTF; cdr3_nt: TGTGCCAGCAGTTCTCCCCTGGGTAGGGTGTATGGCTACACCTTC
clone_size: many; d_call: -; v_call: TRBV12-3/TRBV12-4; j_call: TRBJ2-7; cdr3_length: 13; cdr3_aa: CASSHSPGRERYF; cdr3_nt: TGTGCCAGCAGTCACAGCCCCGGCCGCGAGCGGTACTTC
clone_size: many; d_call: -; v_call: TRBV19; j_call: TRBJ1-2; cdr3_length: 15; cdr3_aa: CASSPVADTNYGYTF; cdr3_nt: TGTGCCAGTAGTCCCGTAGCGGATACTAACTATGGCTACACCTTC
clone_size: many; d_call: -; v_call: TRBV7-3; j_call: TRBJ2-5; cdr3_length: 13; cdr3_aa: CASSSREGATQYF; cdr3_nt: TGTGCCAGCAGCTCCAGGGAGGGGGCGACCCAGTACTTC
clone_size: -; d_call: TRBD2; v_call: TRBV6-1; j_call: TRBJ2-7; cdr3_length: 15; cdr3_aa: CASKGLAGEAYEQYF; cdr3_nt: TGTGCCAGCAAAGGGCTAGCGGGGGAAGCCTACGAGCAGTACTTC
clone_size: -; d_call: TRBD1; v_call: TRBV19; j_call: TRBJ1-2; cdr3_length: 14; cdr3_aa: CASSRDRVDYGYTF; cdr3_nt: TGTGCCAGTAGCCGGGACAGGGTTGACTATGGCTACACCTTC
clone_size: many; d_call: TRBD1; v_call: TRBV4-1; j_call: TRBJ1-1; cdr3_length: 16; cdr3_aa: CASSHLTGQANTEAFF; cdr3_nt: TGCGCCAGCAGCCATTTGACGGGACAGGCGAACACTGAAGCTTTCTTT
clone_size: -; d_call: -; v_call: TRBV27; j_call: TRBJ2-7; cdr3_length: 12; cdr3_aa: CASSPAPTKQYF; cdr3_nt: TGTGCCAGCAGCCCTGCCCCTACGAAGCAGTACTTC
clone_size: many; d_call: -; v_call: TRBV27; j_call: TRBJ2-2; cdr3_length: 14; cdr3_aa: CASSAIGDTGELFF; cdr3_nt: TGTGCCAGCAGCGCGATAGGGGACACCGGGGAGCTGTTTTTT